What follows is one T cell receptor (beta chain) and its context. Its antigen remains unknown. This record belongs to a study of Graves' ophthalmopathy and Graves' hyperthyroidism. Study findings and constraints: Detection in blood was also observed for most expanded thyroid clonotypes above 0.001 frequency.

Orbital computed tomography, thyroid ultrasound, TRAb, serum thyroxine and clinical symptoms formed the basis of diagnosis. PBMCs came from less than 12 ml of fresh peripheral blood. RNA transcripts were the source from which TCR beta CDR3 regions were amplified. RT-PCR with HTBI primers came first, then second-round multiplex PCR. From the multiplex PCR reads, TCRdb called clonotypes with MiXCR, one entry per CDR3 protein. The data hold 600,000 to 950,000 distinct CDR3 sequences, with roughly 40% observed a single time. This sequence was found in an adult man with Graves' ophthalmopathy. The material sequenced was peripheral blood.

DNA of the CDR3: TGTGCCAGCAGCCTAACTTACCTCAGGGGGGATCAGCCCCAGCATTTT. Protein: CASSLTYLRGDQPQHF. The rearrangement links TRBV3-1 to TRBJ1-5, with 7 bases matching TRBD1. V dropped 4 bases and J dropped 5; count of bases not matched to a gene: 11. Per the germline V gene, CDR1 is LGHDT and CDR2 is YNNKEL (reference sequence). This CDR3 region has 16 residues. The full variable domain, completed using reference TRBV3-1 and TRBJ1-5, is DTAVSQTPKYLVTQMGNDKSIKCEQNLGHDTMYWYKQDSKKFLKIMFSYNNKELIINETVPNRFSPKSPDKAHLNLHINSLELGDSAVYFCASSLTYLRGDQPQHFGDGTRLSIL.